Described below is a single T cell receptor beta chain sequence and its context. These data originate in a study of blood T cell repertoires in COVID-19. The CDR3 extends over 15 amino acids. V trimming: 1 base; J trimming: 3 bases; junction bases outside the gene matches: 3. From germline, CDR1 is LNHDA and CDR2 SQIVND (reference sequence). Here immunoSEQ multiplex PCR was the method, and the copy in TCRdb shows in-frame clones only, minus some. This sample carries more than 150,000 clones, roughly four fifths of them seen once, and the ten largest clones take approximately 7.1%. The sample comprised peripheral blood. This chain links TRBV19 with TRBJ2-1; 7 bases align to TRBD1. The origin of this receptor is a human donor in a cohort sampled during active COVID-19. CDR3 sequence reads: CASSIVRQGYNEQFF. CDR3 in DNA: TGTGCCAGTAGTATAGTCCGACAGGGCTACAATGAGCAGTTCTTC.